The T cell receptor beta chain under discussion was sequenced for a study of control samples from healthy donors and cancer patients. This table comes from immunoSEQ multiplex PCR, and its TCRdb copy is limited to in-frame clones, with some not included. The sample shows about 22,000 clones, roughly 83% of them seen only once. Trimming stripped 4 bases from V and 0 bases from J, with 7 bases between. The CDR3 is made up of 13 amino acids. CDR1 and CDR2 from the germline V gene are SGHNT and YYREEE (reference sequence). The V and J genes are TRBV5-4 and TRBJ1-2, with D unclear. The receptor comes from a man in his fifties or sixties with head and neck cancer. Sequenced: PBMCs. This CDR3 reads CASSPGANYGYTF. CDR3 DNA sequence: TGTGCCAGCAGCCCGGGAGCTAACTATGGCTACACCTTC.